The 31 T cell receptor beta chains listed next were all sequenced from one sample in a study of shared clonotypes between healthy human individuals. TCRdb's table, derived via immunoSEQ multiplex PCR, lists solely in-frame clones and lacks some. This sample carries hundreds of thousands of clones, roughly 96% of them seen once, and the ten largest clones take about 0.11%. It was CD45RO-negative cells, positively selected for CCR7, that made up naive CD8 cells, with terminally differentiated effector memory CD45RA+ cells excluded. The sequenced sample was naive CD8+ T cells sorted from blood. Receptors were obtained from a woman aged 30 to 39 in good health.

This chain links TRBV2 with TRBJ2-1; no clear D gene. V was clipped by 6 bases and J by 4 bases, with 4 bases between them. This CDR3 comprises 11 residues. The germline V gene encodes CDR1 SNHLY and CDR2 FYNNEI. The chain's CDR3 is CASRWYNEQFF. The CDR3 DNA reads as TGTGCCAGCAGGTGGTACAATGAGCAGTTCTTC.

The chain has TRBV21-1 and TRBJ2-2; the table calls TRBD2, which could not be checked here. TRBV21-1 is a pseudogene locus. The length of the CDR3 is 16 residues. This chain's CDR3 is CASSNRGSEAPGELFF. Written as DNA, the CDR3 is TGTGCCAGCAGCAATCGCGGCAGCGAGGCCCCCGGGGAGCTGTTTTTT.

This sequence joins TRBV19 and TRBJ2-5; D perhaps matches TRBD1 (5 bases). The assigned J gene may be wrong: the sequence end matches TRBJ2-7 better. The CDR3 runs 13 residues. Germline V gene sequence: CDR1 LNHDA, CDR2 SQIVND (reference sequence). CDR3 bases: TGTGCCAGTAGTGAGACAGATTCCTACGAGCAGTACTTC. It is translated as CASSETDSYEQYF.

This sequence joins TRBV7-9 and TRBJ2-7; 7 bases align to TRBD2. V shed 0 bases and J 2 bases; nucleotides not matched to a gene: 1. The CDR3 sequence is 14 residues long. Germline loops: CDR1 SEHNR, CDR2 FQNEAQ (reference sequence). The CDR3 coding sequence is TGTGCCAGCAGCTTAGCGGGGGGGACCTACGAGCAGTACTTC. It is translated as CASSLAGGTYEQYF.

This rearrangement joins TRBV7-6 to TRBJ2-3; 9 bases fit TRBD1. This CDR3 is 13 amino acids long. Germline CDR1 is SGHVS and CDR2 is FNYEAQ. Losses at the gene ends were 6 bases for V and 5 bases for J; bases not matched to a gene: 3. The DNA for the CDR3 is TGTGCCAGCAGTCGACAGGGGGGAGATACGCAGTATTTT. Its translation: CASSRQGGDTQYF.

The gene calls are TRBV7-4 and TRBJ2-7; D is ambiguous. Trimming left V 0 bases short and J 6 bases short, with 3 bases between. Per the germline V gene, CDR1 is SGHVT and CDR2 is SQSDAQ. The CDR3 covers 11 residues. The CDR3 DNA sequence: TGTGCCAGCAGCTTAGCTGCCGAGCAGTACTTC. The encoded protein is CASSLAAEQYF. The whole variable domain, filled in from reference TRBV7-4 and TRBJ2-7, reads GAGVSQSPRYKVAKRGRDVALRCDSISGHVTLYWYRQTLGQGSEVLTYSQSDAQRDKSGRPSGRFSAERPERSVSTLKIQRTEQGDSAVYLCASSLAAEQYFGPGTRLTVT.

The J gene is TRBJ2-7, the V gene TRBV6-6; D not resolved. Germline V lookup: CDR1 MNHNY, CDR2 SVGAGI (reference sequence). The CDR3 has 13 amino acids. V lost 2 bases, J lost 3 bases, and 8 bases lay in between. CDR3 loop: CASSYALRYEQYF. For the CDR3, the DNA is TGTGCCAGCAGTTACGCCTTACGCTACGAGCAGTACTTC.

CDR3: CASSLYGNKDEQFF. The CDR3, as DNA: TGTGCCAGCAGCTTATACGGGAATAAGGATGAGCAGTTCTTC. The V gene is TRBV7-3, the J gene TRBJ2-1; possible D gene TRBD2, 5 bases. Germline assignment: CDR1 SGHTA and CDR2 FQGTGA. The CDR3 is 14 residues long. V was trimmed by 2 bases and J by 8 bases, leaving 13 bases between them. The whole variable domain, remainder taken from reference TRBV7-3 and TRBJ2-1, is GAGVSQTPSNKVTEKGKYVELRCDPISGHTALYWYRQSLGQGPEFLIYFQGTGAADDSGLPNDRFFAVRPEGSVSTLKIQRTERGDSAVYLCASSLYGNKDEQFFGPGTRLTVL.

This clone was picked up one time. The chain links TRBV27 to TRBJ1-1, with D possibly TRBD1 on 5 matching bases. Germline values: CDR1 MNHEY, CDR2 SMNVEV (reference sequence). The V end was cut by 5 bases, the J end by 1 base, with 11 bases between. The CDR3 extends over 14 amino acids. This CDR3 reads CASSLQGGNTEAFF. CDR3 DNA: TGTGCCAGCAGTCTCCAGGGCGGGAACACTGAAGCTTTCTTT.

V usage is TRBV6-6 and J usage is TRBJ1-1; D call uncertain. The CDR3 length is 14 residues. CDR1 and CDR2 (germline): MNHNY, SVGAGI (reference sequence). Trimming cost V 4 bases and J 0 bases, with 9 bases left between them. The CDR3 DNA follows: TGTGCCAGCAGTTCAGAGTTCATGAACACTGAAGCTTTCTTT. It encodes CASSSEFMNTEAFF.

The chain uses TRBV5-1 and TRBJ2-7; D remains unclear. The CDR3 spans 13 residues. Between the trimmed V and J ends, which lost 0 bases and 2 bases, there was a span of 6 bases. Germline CDR1 reads SGHRS; CDR2 reads YFSETQ. The CDR3 spells CASSLELPYEQYF. The CDR3 coding sequence is TGCGCCAGCAGCTTGGAGTTGCCCTACGAGCAGTACTTC.

The chain joins TRBV15 to TRBJ2-1; D is perhaps TRBD2 (6 bases). The CDR3 is 15 residues long. Per germline, CDR1 LNHNV and CDR2 YYDKDF (reference sequence). V was cut by 0 bases and J by 2 bases, with 8 bases left in between. The CDR3 coding sequence is TGTGCCACCAGCAGAGATCGACTAGCCTACAATGAGCAGTTCTTC. Translated, it gives CATSRDRLAYNEQFF. Full variable domain (missing parts from reference TRBV15 and TRBJ2-1): DAMVIQNPRYQVTQFGKPVTLSCSQTLNHNVMYWYQQKSSQAPKLLFHYYDKDFNNEADTPDNFQSRRPNTSFCFLDIRSPGLGDTAMYLCATSRDRLAYNEQFFGPGTRLTVL.

The chain recombines TRBV5-6 with TRBJ1-2; possible D gene TRBD1, 6 bases. Germline CDR1 reads SGHDT; CDR2 reads YYEEEE. CDR3 size: 13 residues. The V end lost 0 bases, the J end lost 8 bases, and 11 bases lay between the germline ends. In nucleotides, the CDR3 is TGTGCCAGCAGCTTGGACAGGGCGACGGGCTACACCTTC. Its protein product is CASSLDRATGYTF.

The rearrangement joins TRBV27 to TRBJ2-2; 11 bases fit TRBD2. Germline loops: CDR1 MNHEY, CDR2 SMNVEV (reference sequence). With 3 bases clipped from V and 5 bases from J, the junction kept 2 bases outside the gene matches. CDR3 size: 15 residues. CDR3 nucleotide sequence: TGTGCCAGCAGTTTTGGGACTAGCGGTACCGGGGAGCTGTTTTTT. Its protein product is CASSFGTSGTGELFF.

This chain connects TRBV7-9 to TRBJ1-1, with D maybe TRBD1 (5 bases). Germline CDR1 and CDR2: SEHNR and FQNEAQ (reference sequence). The CDR3 extends over 13 amino acids. With 1 base removed from V and 12 bases from J, the gap between germline ends came to 15 bases. The CDR3 DNA follows: TGTGCCAGCAGCTTAGGAGGGTTCTGGGGACCTTTCTTT. This codes for CASSLGGFWGPFF.

The V call is TRBV5-6, the J call TRBJ1-5; D is unresolved. This CDR3 is 14 amino acids long. Germline V gene data show CDR1 as SGHDT and CDR2 as YYEEEE. Trimming took off 2 bases at V and 4 bases at J, with 10 bases between the two ends. CDR3 nucleotides: TGTGCCAGCAGCTTAGTGACGGCAAATCAGCCCCAGCATTTT. Its translation: CASSLVTANQPQHF. Full variable domain (rest looked up from reference TRBV5-6 and TRBJ1-5): DAGVTQSPTHLIKTRGQQVTLRCSPKSGHDTVSWYQQALGQGPQFIFQYYEEEERQRGNFPDRFSGHQFPNYSSELNVNALLLGDSALYLCASSLVTANQPQHFGDGTRLSIL.

This clone was seen just once. V usage is TRBV30 and J usage is TRBJ2-5; D gene uncertain. Germline lookup yields CDR1 GTSNPN and CDR2 SVGIG (reference sequence). V was cut by 1 base and J by 5 bases, with 11 bases left in between. This CDR3 is built from 13 residues. CDR3 DNA sequence: TGTGCCTGGAGTGCCCCCCACGGGGAGACCCAGTACTTC. This encodes CAWSAPHGETQYF.

This chain uses TRBV13 with TRBJ1-5; TRBD1 is a possible D gene (6 bases). The CDR3 consists of 13 residues. V dropped 3 bases and J dropped 5 bases, with 8 bases sitting between them. Germline CDR1 PRHDT, CDR2 FYEKMQ (reference sequence). In DNA, the CDR3 is TGTGCCAGCAGCTTGGCAGGGGATCAGCCCCAGCATTTT. This translates into CASSLAGDQPQHF. Full variable domain (remainder filled in from reference TRBV13 and TRBJ1-5): AAGVIQSPRHLIKEKRETATLKCYPIPRHDTVYWYQQGPGQDPQFLISFYEKMQSDKGSIPDRFSAQQFSDYHSELNMSSLELGDSALYFCASSLAGDQPQHFGDGTRLSIL.

The gene calls are TRBV10-3 and TRBJ2-7; 7 bases match TRBD1. The V and J ends lost 0 bases and 2 bases, in that order; junction bases with no gene match: 13. This CDR3 contains 18 residues. CDR1 and CDR2 (germline): ENHRY, SYGVKD. CDR3 bases: TGTGCCATCAGTGAGTCTGGATACAGGGGAACCAAGCCCTACGAGCAGTACTTC. This sequence encodes CAISESGYRGTKPYEQYF.

In its sample, this clone was seen once. V gene TRBV9 combines with J gene TRBJ2-7; D is unclear. The ends were cut back, 0 bases at V and 4 bases at J, with 17 bases in the middle. The CDR3 totals 16 residues. CDR1 is SGDLS, CDR2 YYNGEE, per germline. CDR3 sequence: CASSVEPNNELYEQYF. In DNA form, the CDR3 reads TGTGCCAGCAGCGTAGAACCGAACAATGAACTTTACGAGCAGTACTTC.

The chain carries TRBV7-9 and TRBJ2-3, with TRBD1 identical over 12 bases. Germline trimming cut 5 bases from V and 4 bases from J; bases unmatched to any gene: 4. The CDR3 is 15 amino acids. Germline CDR1 and CDR2: SEHNR and FQNEAQ (reference sequence). This CDR3 is CASSPGQGAADTQYF. CDR3 nucleotide sequence: TGTGCCAGCAGCCCGGGACAGGGGGCCGCAGATACGCAGTATTTT.

CDR3 DNA: TGTGCCAGCATACGGACAGGGGAAAACACTGAAGCTTTCTTT. This translates into CASIRTGENTEAFF. The rearrangement links TRBV2 to TRBJ1-1, with 9 nucleotides matching TRBD1. After removal of 7 bases from V and 2 bases from J, the junction contained 5 bases not matched to a gene. This CDR3 has 14 amino acids. Germline CDR1 is SNHLY and CDR2 is FYNNEI.

The genes are TRBV29-1 and TRBJ2-5; TRBD2 agrees at 9 bases. The trim removed 3 bases at V and 4 bases at J, leaving 3 bases unmatched. CDR3 length: 13 residues. From germline, CDR1 is SQVTM and CDR2 ANQGSEA. CDR3 in amino acids: CSVEGLAIETQYF. The CDR3 DNA sequence: TGCAGCGTTGAGGGACTAGCCATAGAGACCCAGTACTTC.

V is TRBV9 and J is TRBJ1-3; D is possibly TRBD1 (6 bases). V lost 3 bases, J lost 2 bases, and 15 bases lay in between. Per germline, CDR1 SGDLS and CDR2 YYNGEE. This CDR3 has 16 amino acids. This CDR3 is CASSAPDSTTGNTIYF. CDR3 in DNA: TGTGCCAGCAGCGCCCCGGACAGTACTACTGGAAACACCATATATTTT. Based on the CDR3 plus reference TRBV9 and TRBJ1-3, the full variable domain is DSGVTQTPKHLITATGQRVTLRCSPRSGDLSVYWYQQSLDQGLQFLIQYYNGEERAKGNILERFSAQQFPDLHSELNLSSLELGDSALYFCASSAPDSTTGNTIYFGEGSWLTVV.

The sample holds one count of this clone. The chain carries TRBV7-2 and TRBJ1-6, with D tentatively TRBD1 (6 bases). The V end was cut by 9 bases, the J end by 6 bases, with 12 bases between. CDR1 is SGHTA, CDR2 FQGNSA, per germline. This CDR3 is built from 13 residues. CDR3 sequence (DNA): TGTGCCAGGAAACAGGGACTTAATTCACCCCTCCACTTT. It encodes CARKQGLNSPLHF.

This clone was detected once. The chain combines TRBV10-3 with TRBJ2-1; D call uncertain. Germline lookup yields CDR1 ENHRY and CDR2 SYGVKD. The CDR3 extends over 15 amino acids. Trimming shortened V by 0 bases and J by 0 bases, and 6 bases separated the two germline ends. CDR3 bases: TGTGCCATCAGTGAGTCGGAGAGCTCCTACAATGAGCAGTTCTTC. It specifies CAISESESSYNEQFF.

CDR3 amino acids: CASSESSTEAFF. The CDR3 DNA is TGTGCCAGCAGTGAATCTAGCACTGAAGCTTTCTTT. The chain links TRBV25-1 to TRBJ1-1, with D uncertain. The CDR3 contains 12 residues. V lost 1 base and J 4 bases, leaving 4 bases between the germline ends. The germline V gene has CDR1 MGHDK and CDR2 SYGVNS.

The chain combines TRBV4-1 with TRBJ2-1; D call uncertain. Germline values: CDR1 MGHRA, CDR2 YSYEKL. This CDR3 comprises 17 residues. The V and J ends lost 0 bases and 4 bases respectively, with 16 bases between them. The CDR3 DNA follows: TGCGCCAGCAGCCAAGAGGTTCAGACGAATTCATACAATGAGCAGTTCTTC. Its protein is CASSQEVQTNSYNEQFF.

The chain carries TRBV10-3 and TRBJ2-1; TRBD2 agrees at 7 bases. In germline, CDR1 is ENHRY, CDR2 SYGVKD. The V gene end was trimmed by 0 bases and the J gene end by 5 bases; junction bases not matched to a gene: 7. The CDR3 totals 16 residues. The CDR3 region has the DNA TGTGCCATCAGTGAGTCGAGTGCCGCGGGGGACAATGAGCAGTTCTTC. Translated: CAISESSAAGDNEQFF.

The chain joins TRBV5-1 to TRBJ1-1; D gene ambiguous. From germline, CDR1 is SGHRS and CDR2 YFSETQ. Trimming pared 4 bases from V and 5 bases from J, leaving 18 bases between. This CDR3 has 15 residues. CDR3 in amino acids: CASSPSVRERTEAFF. The CDR3 DNA reads TGCGCCAGCAGCCCCTCGGTGAGGGAACGAACTGAAGCTTTCTTT.

V and J are TRBV28 and TRBJ2-5, with 7 nucleotides matching TRBD1. CDR3 length: 16 residues. V was pared by 1 base and J by 2 bases, with 7 bases of the junction left unmatched. Germline V gene data show CDR1 as MDHEN and CDR2 as SYDVKM. CDR3 sequence: CASSLFTGELQETQYF. CDR3 bases: TGTGCCAGCAGTTTATTCACAGGGGAACTACAAGAGACCCAGTACTTC.